This T cell receptor (beta chain) was identified in a study of OX40 agonist ivuxolimab in advanced cancers. To note about this clone: Its cognate antigen is unknown.

TCRdb's table, derived via immunoSEQ multiplex PCR, lists solely in-frame clones and lacks some. Among about 120,000 clones, 80% to 90% were seen once, and the ten largest hold 0.55%. General study points: Relatively little clonal expansion, among the lowest observed, appeared in partial responders at 0.1-3.0 mg/kg. Nonresponders, in some cases, also had low normalized T-cell clonal expansion.

V gave up 0 bases and J gave up 8 bases, with 16 bases separating them. Germline CDR1 is LGHNA and CDR2 is YNFKEQ. This CDR3 is built from 16 residues. The clonotype originates from an adult with an advanced solid tumor such as melanoma, head and neck, liver or kidney cancer. The sample in question was CD4+ or CD8+ T cells sorted from blood, obtained in a trial of the OX40 agonist ivuxolimab. The chain links TRBV4-2 to TRBJ1-4; no clear D. The CDR3 is CASSQDHNEVREKLFF. For the CDR3, the DNA is TGTGCCAGCAGCCAAGATCATAATGAGGTTCGGGAAAAACTGTTTTTT.